Listed below are T cell receptor beta chains from one sample, sequenced in a study of a mutant IDH1 vaccine in newly diagnosed glioma. Assay used: immunoSEQ multiplex PCR; TCRdb lists only in-frame clones, some missing. The profile shows some 120,000 clones, roughly 77% of them singletons. Which antigens these TCRs recognize remains unknown. The material was PBMCs, obtained from a glioma patient whose treatment included an IDH1 peptide vaccine. The receptor set was obtained from a man aged 35-49 years with glioma. The CDR3 runs from the conserved cysteine through the conserved F or W. D genes are given only for firm matches. Size tells how often a clone was seen (once, few, many) or the class of an expanded clone, and some rows leave it out.

j_gene | v_gene | d_gene | abundance | CDR3aa | CDR3nt
TRBJ2-1 | TRBV7-3 | . | . | CASSLGFGVEQFF | TGTGCCAGCAGCTTAGGTTTCGGCGTTGAGCAGTTCTTC
TRBJ2-7 | TRBV27 | . | . | CASSFVGPYEQYF | TGTGCCAGCAGTTTCGTAGGCCCCTACGAGCAGTACTTC
TRBJ2-2 | TRBV11-3 | . | . | CASSPTRDTGELFF | TGTGCCAGCAGCCCAACCCGAGACACCGGGGAGCTGTTTTTT
TRBJ2-1 | TRBV5-1 | . | . | CASSLAMGSNEQFF | TGCGCCAGCAGCTTGGCCATGGGAAGCAATGAGCAGTTCTTC
TRBJ2-1 | TRBV29-1 | . | . | CSVVPRVDEQFF | TGCAGCGTGGTACCTAGGGTGGATGAGCAGTTCTTC
TRBJ1-2 | TRBV29-1 | . | . | CSVLAHGYTF | TGCAGCGTTCTCGCCCATGGCTACACCTTC
TRBJ2-7 | TRBV27 | TRBD1 | . | CASSRLRDRENEQYF | TGTGCCAGCAGTCGCCTTAGGGACAGGGAGAACGAGCAGTACTTC
TRBJ1-5 | TRBV6-1 | . | . | CASEAAKLNQPQHF | TGTGCCAGCGAGGCAGCAAAACTCAATCAGCCCCAGCATTTT
TRBJ2-7 | TRBV10-3 | . | few | CAISLDRNEQYF | TGTGCCATCAGCCTGGACAGAAACGAGCAGTACTTC
TRBJ2-6 | TRBV6-1 | . | . | CASRQGANVLTF | TGTGCCAGCAGACAAGGGGCCAACGTCCTGACTTTC
TRBJ1-2 | TRBV29-1 | TRBD1 | . | CSGGQGLNYGYTF | TGCAGCGGAGGACAGGGATTGAACTATGGCTACACCTTC
TRBJ2-7 | TRBV30 | . | . | CAWSRGYEQYF | TGTGCCTGGAGCAGGGGCTACGAGCAGTACTTC
TRBJ1-1 | TRBV9 | . | few | CASSEGLMNTEAFF | TGTGCCAGCAGCGAGGGACTGATGAACACTGAAGCTTTCTTT